Below, 17 T cell receptor beta chains from the same sample are listed, as sequenced in a study of shared clonotypes between healthy human individuals (dated by TCRdb to between 2020 and 2021). Library method: the immunoSEQ multiplex PCR assay. Not all clones reach the TCRdb copy of this immuneACCESS table, which keeps in-frame sequences only. Checked studies attribute under half of the gap to unresolved V genes and leave the rest unexplained. For this sample the table gives about 490,000 clones, of which roughly 80% were detected only once. The biggest ten clones account for about 11% of the sample. The material sequenced was PBMCs. These TCRs come from a middle-aged woman in good health. Some clones in this sample may be carry-over from other donors' samples.

The chain has TRBV13 and TRBJ1-2, with a weak D call TRBD1 (6 bases). Per the germline V gene, CDR1 is PRHDT and CDR2 is FYEKMQ (reference sequence). With 2 bases removed from V and 1 base from J, the gap between germline ends came to 11 bases. The CDR3 spans 15 residues. Here the CDR3 reads CASSLYTGSNYGYTF. CDR3 coding DNA: TGTGCCAGCAGCTTATATACAGGGAGTAACTATGGCTACACCTTC.

V and J are TRBV28 and TRBJ1-2; D is possibly TRBD1 (6 bases). The CDR3 has 15 residues. V shed 3 bases and J shed 2 bases, with 13 bases lying between them. The germline gives CDR1 MDHEN, CDR2 SYDVKM. CDR3 bases: TGTGCCAGCAGTTTCTCCCCCGACAGGAACTATGGCTACACCTTC. Its protein product is CASSFSPDRNYGYTF.

This clone appeared a few times. CDR3 sequence: CASSQSGANVLTF. For the CDR3, the DNA is TGTGCCAGCAGCCAGTCTGGGGCCAACGTCCTGACTTTC. The chain employs TRBV6-5 and TRBJ2-6; D gene unclear. Trimming shortened V by 6 bases and J by 1 base, and 4 bases separated the two germline ends. The CDR3 covers 13 residues. Germline assignment: CDR1 MNHEY and CDR2 SVGAGI.

This clone occurred a few times. The V and J genes are TRBV28 and TRBJ1-2; D is uncertain. V was clipped by 10 bases and J by 8 bases, with 14 bases between them. CDR1 and CDR2 from the germline V gene are MDHEN and SYDVKM. The CDR3 contains 11 residues. The CDR3 loop is CATLVGVGYTF. CDR3 sequence (DNA): TGTGCCACCCTGGTTGGGGTAGGCTACACCTTC.

This clone has more than one count but fewer than ten. V and J are TRBV19 and TRBJ2-3; possibly TRBD2 for D (6 bases). CDR3 length equals 15 residues. V lost 5 bases and J 1 base, leaving 13 bases between the germline ends. Germline CDR1 is LNHDA and CDR2 is SQIVND (reference sequence). CDR3: CASSPRGLRTDTQYF. For the CDR3, the DNA is TGTGCCAGTAGTCCAAGGGGACTGCGCACAGATACGCAGTATTTT. The whole variable domain, remainder taken from reference TRBV19 and TRBJ2-3, is DGGITQSPKYLFRKEGQNVTLSCEQNLNHDAMYWYRQDPGQGLRLIYYSQIVNDFQKGDIAEGYSVSREKKESFPLTVTSAQKNPTAFYLCASSPRGLRTDTQYFGPGTRLTVL.

This chain joins TRBV5-4 and TRBJ2-7; D is unclear. Germline-derived CDR1 and CDR2 are SGHNT and YYREEE (reference sequence). The CDR3 spans 13 residues. V lost 1 base, J lost 5 bases, and 10 bases lay in between. The CDR3: CASSLTAADEQYF. CDR3 in DNA: TGTGCCAGCAGCTTGACGGCTGCTGACGAGCAGTACTTC.

The CDR3 spells CASSDGTSGREQYF. For the CDR3, the DNA is TGTGCCAGCAGCGACGGGACTAGCGGGAGGGAGCAGTACTTC. The chain recombines TRBV9 with TRBJ2-7; 15 bases fit TRBD2. CDR1 and CDR2 from the germline V gene are SGDLS and YYNGEE. This CDR3 region has 14 residues. J gave up 7 bases and V 3 bases, and 2 bases lay outside the gene matches.

With respect to this clone: A read error is likely here: a far larger clone is one base away. The rearrangement links TRBV6-6 to TRBJ1-3, with a tentative D call TRBD1 (5 bases). Trimming stripped 6 bases from V and 0 bases from J, with 9 bases between. This CDR3 contains 14 residues. Germline CDR1 is MNHNY and CDR2 is SVGAGI (reference sequence). This CDR3 is CASREDNSGNTIYF. The CDR3, as DNA: TGTGCCAGCAGGGAGGACAACTCTGGAAACACCATATATTTT.

This sequence joins TRBV15 and TRBJ1-4, with TRBD1 as a possible D gene (5 bases). V gave up 3 bases and J gave up 3 bases, with 14 bases separating them. The CDR3 consists of 16 residues. Germline V lookup: CDR1 LNHNV, CDR2 YYDKDF (reference sequence). The CDR3: CATSSPRGGANEKLFF. The CDR3 region has the DNA TGTGCCACCAGCAGCCCCCGGGGGGGGGCTAATGAAAAACTGTTTTTT.

J is TRBJ2-4 and V is TRBV11-2; TRBD2 aligns across 9 bases. V lost 5 bases, J lost 4 bases, and 12 bases stayed unmatched. CDR3 length: 17 amino acids. Germline values: CDR1 SGHAT, CDR2 FQNNGV. CDR3: CASSTSGREGRKNIQYF. As DNA, the CDR3 is TGTGCCAGCAGCACCTCCGGGCGGGAGGGCCGGAAAAACATTCAGTACTTC.

This clone has a single count. The chain employs TRBV5-1 and TRBJ1-2, with D possibly TRBD1 on 5 matching bases. Trimming removed 0 bases from V and 1 base from J, with 13 bases in between. This CDR3 is built from 16 residues. Germline-derived CDR1 and CDR2 are SGHRS and YFSETQ. CDR3 sequence reads: CASSLARTPYNYGYTF. The CDR3 DNA reads TGCGCCAGCAGCTTGGCCAGGACACCCTATAACTATGGCTACACCTTC.

This clone was seen only a few times. V and J are TRBV5-3 and TRBJ1-1; TRBD1 aligns across 7 bases. TRBV5-3 is noted as an ORF with a role that remains uncertain. J gave up 4 bases and V 0 bases, and 9 bases lay outside the gene matches. This CDR3 spans 16 amino acids. The CDR3 region has the DNA TGTGCCAGAAGCTTGGTGAAAACAGGGGCGGGCACTGAAGCTTTCTTT. Protein product: CARSLVKTGAGTEAFF.

The CDR3 here is CASSQGGEGHEQYF. In DNA, the CDR3 is TGCGCCAGCAGCCAAGGGGGAGAGGGACACGAGCAGTACTTC. The chain employs TRBV4-1 and TRBJ2-5, with D possibly being TRBD1 or TRBD2 (5 bases each). The DNA end is more similar to TRBJ2-7, so the J call may be wrong. The CDR3 extends over 14 amino acids. Germline values: CDR1 MGHRA, CDR2 YSYEKL.

The chain recombines TRBV4-3 with TRBJ2-1; unclear D gene. Germline values: CDR1 LGHNA, CDR2 YSLEER. CDR3 size: 15 residues. V dropped 0 bases and J dropped 0 bases, with 6 bases sitting between them. The CDR3 reads CASSQEHVSYNEQFF. CDR3 sequence (DNA): TGCGCCAGCAGCCAAGAACACGTCTCCTACAATGAGCAGTTCTTC.

This rearrangement joins TRBV11-2 to TRBJ2-3; unclear D gene. Germline V gives CDR1 SGHAT, CDR2 FQNNGV. V lost 0 bases, J lost 2 bases, and 9 bases lay in between. This CDR3 spans 15 amino acids. CDR3 sequence reads: CASSLDYYSTDTQYF. The CDR3 nucleotides are TGTGCCAGCAGCTTAGATTACTACTCCACAGATACGCAGTATTTT.

As DNA, the CDR3 is TGTGCCAGTAGTATAGATCTCGGCAGGGGGATCTACGAGCAGTACTTC. Translated: CASSIDLGRGIYEQYF. This chain connects TRBV19 to TRBJ2-7; 7 positions agree with TRBD1. Germline lookup yields CDR1 LNHDA and CDR2 SQIVND (reference sequence). Trimming removed 0 bases from V and 3 bases from J; junction bases left unmatched: 8. The CDR3 runs to 16 residues. The full variable domain, rest sourced from reference TRBV19 and TRBJ2-7, is DGGITQSPKYLFRKEGQNVTLSCEQNLNHDAMYWYRQDPGQGLRLIYYSQIVNDFQKGDIAEGYSVSREKKESFPLTVTSAQKNPTAFYLCASSIDLGRGIYEQYFGPGTRLTVT.

The J gene is TRBJ1-2, the V gene TRBV5-4; D is ambiguous. V lost 0 bases to trimming and J lost 2 bases, with 11 bases between them. CDR3 length equals 15 residues. Germline CDR1 SGHNT, CDR2 YYREEE (reference sequence). The CDR3 sequence: CASSLGVGMNYGYTF. DNA for the CDR3: TGTGCCAGCAGCTTGGGGGTAGGGATGAACTATGGCTACACCTTC.